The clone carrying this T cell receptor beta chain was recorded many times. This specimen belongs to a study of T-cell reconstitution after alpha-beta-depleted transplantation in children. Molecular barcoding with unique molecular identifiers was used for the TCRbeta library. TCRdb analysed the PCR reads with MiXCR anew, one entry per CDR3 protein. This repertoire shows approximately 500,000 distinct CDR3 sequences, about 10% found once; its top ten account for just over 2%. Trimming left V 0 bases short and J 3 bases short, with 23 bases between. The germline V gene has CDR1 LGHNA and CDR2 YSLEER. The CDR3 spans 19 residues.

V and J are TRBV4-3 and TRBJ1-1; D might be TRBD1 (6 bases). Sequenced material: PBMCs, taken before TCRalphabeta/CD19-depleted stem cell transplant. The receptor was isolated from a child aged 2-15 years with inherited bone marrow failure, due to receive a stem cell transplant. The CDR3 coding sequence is TGCGCCAGCAGCCAAGATCAGGGGACCGGCACCCTGGGGTACACTGAAGCTTTCTTT. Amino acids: CASSQDQGTGTLGYTEAFF.